This TCR beta chain is from a study of control samples from healthy donors and cancer patients (dated by TCRdb to 2020 to 2022). The library came from the immunoSEQ multiplex PCR assay. Imported from immuneACCESS, the table was reduced by TCRdb to in-frame sequences with V and J called. These copies leave out some clones; in studies compared against another copy, an unresolved V gene accounts for under half, and the cause of the remainder is not known. The sample table lists about 95,000 clones, around four fifths of them with a count of one. The ten largest make up roughly a fifth of the sample. The germline V gene provides CDR1 LGHNT and CDR2 FRNRAP. The CDR3 holds 14 amino acids from the cysteine to the phenylalanine. The kept DNA is CDR3 alone, 42 bases in frame from the first base. The germline V and J ends show losses of 6 bases and 2 bases respectively, and no gene match explains 5 bases of the junction.

For this clone: Its target antigen remains unknown. No much larger clonotype is one base removed from it; base qualities were not supplied.

The receptor comes from a man aged 25 to 40 in good health. Material for sequencing was blood. This chain is built from TRBV12-5 and TRBJ2-7, with 9 junctional bases fitting TRBD1. In nucleotide form, the sequence is TGTGCTAGTGGCACCGGGACAGGGACCTACGAGCAGTACTTC. This gives the protein CASGTGTGTYEQYF.